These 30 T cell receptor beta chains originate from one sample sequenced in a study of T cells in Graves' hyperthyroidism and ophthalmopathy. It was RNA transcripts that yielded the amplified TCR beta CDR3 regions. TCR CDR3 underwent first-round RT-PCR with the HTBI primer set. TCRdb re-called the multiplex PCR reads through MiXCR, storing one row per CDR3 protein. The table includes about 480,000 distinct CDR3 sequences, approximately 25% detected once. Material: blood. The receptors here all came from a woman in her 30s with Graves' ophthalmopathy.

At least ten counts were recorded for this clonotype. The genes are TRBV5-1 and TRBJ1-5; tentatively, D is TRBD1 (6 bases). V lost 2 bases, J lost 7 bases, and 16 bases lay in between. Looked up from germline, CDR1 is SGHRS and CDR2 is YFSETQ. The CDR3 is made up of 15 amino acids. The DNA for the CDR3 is TGCGCCAGCAGCTTATCAGGGGCTGTAAGCCAGCCCCAGCATTTT. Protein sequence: CASSLSGAVSQPQHF.

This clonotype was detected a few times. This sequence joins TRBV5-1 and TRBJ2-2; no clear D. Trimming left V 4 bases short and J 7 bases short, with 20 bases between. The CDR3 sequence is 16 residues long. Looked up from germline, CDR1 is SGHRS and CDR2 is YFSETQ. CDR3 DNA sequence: TGCGCCAGCAGCCCAACCCCGGACCCTTCCAGCGGGGAGCTGTTTTTT. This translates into CASSPTPDPSSGELFF.

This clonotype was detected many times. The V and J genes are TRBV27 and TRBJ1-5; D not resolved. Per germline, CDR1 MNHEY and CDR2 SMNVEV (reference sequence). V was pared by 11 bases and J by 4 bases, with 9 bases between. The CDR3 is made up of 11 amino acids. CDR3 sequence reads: CAAGPNQPQHF. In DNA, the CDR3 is TGTGCCGCTGGACCTAATCAGCCCCAGCATTTT.

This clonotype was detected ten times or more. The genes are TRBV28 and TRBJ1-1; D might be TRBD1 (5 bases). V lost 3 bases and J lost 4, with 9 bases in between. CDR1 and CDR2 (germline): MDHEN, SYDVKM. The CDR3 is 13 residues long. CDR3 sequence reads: CASSFGGSTEAFF. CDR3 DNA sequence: TGTGCCAGCAGTTTTGGGGGGTCCACTGAAGCTTTCTTT.

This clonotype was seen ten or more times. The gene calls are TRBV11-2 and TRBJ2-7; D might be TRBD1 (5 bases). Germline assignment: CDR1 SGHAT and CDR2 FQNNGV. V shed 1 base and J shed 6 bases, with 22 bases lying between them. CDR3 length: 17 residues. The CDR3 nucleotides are TGTGCCAGCAGCTTAGGGGTGGGGCAGGAAGGGATGCGCGAGCAGTACTTC. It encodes CASSLGVGQEGMREQYF.

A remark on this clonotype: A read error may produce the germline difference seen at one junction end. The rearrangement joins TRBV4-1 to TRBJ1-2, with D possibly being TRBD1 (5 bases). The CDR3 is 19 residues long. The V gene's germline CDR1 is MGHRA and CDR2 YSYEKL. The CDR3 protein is CASSLYHRDPILPSYGYTF. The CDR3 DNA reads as TGCGCGAGCAGCCTTTACCATCGGGACCCCATCCTCCCGTCCTATGGCTACACCTTC.

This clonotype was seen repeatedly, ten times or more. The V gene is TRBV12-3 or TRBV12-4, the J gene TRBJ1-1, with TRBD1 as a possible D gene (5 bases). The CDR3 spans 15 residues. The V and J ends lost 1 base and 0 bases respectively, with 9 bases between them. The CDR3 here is CASSLGGFMNTEAFF. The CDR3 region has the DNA TGTGCCAGCAGTTTAGGGGGGTTCATGAACACTGAAGCTTTCTTT.

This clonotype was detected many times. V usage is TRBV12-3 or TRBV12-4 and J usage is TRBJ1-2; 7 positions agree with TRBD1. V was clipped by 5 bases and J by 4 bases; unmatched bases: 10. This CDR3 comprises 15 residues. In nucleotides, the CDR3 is TGTGCCAGCAGTATATCGGACAAGGGGGCCTATGGCTACACCTTC. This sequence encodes CASSISDKGAYGYTF.

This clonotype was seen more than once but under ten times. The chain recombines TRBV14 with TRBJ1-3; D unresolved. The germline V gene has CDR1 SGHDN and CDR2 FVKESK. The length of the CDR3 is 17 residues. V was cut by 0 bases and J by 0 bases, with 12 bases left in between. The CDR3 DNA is TGTGCCAGCAGCCAAGATTTGTACCGAGGCTCTGGAAACACCATATATTTT. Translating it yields CASSQDLYRGSGNTIYF.

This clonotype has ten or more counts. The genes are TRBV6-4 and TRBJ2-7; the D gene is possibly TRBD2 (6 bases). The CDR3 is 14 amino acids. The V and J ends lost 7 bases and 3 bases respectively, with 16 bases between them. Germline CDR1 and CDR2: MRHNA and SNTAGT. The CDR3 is CASKKESGSYEQYF. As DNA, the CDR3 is TGTGCCAGCAAGAAGGAGTCCGGGAGCTACGAGCAGTACTTC.

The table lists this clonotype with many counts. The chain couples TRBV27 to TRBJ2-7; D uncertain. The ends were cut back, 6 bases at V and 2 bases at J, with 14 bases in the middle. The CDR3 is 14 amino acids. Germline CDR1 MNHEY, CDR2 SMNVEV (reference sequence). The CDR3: CASSQEASTYEQYF. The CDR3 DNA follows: TGTGCCAGCAGCCAAGAGGCCAGTACCTACGAGCAGTACTTC.

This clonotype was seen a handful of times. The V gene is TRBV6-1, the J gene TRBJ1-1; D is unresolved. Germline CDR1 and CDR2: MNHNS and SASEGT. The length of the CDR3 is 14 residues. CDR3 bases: TGTGCAAGTGACGCCCGACTTTTGAACACTGAAGCTTTCTTT. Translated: CASDARLLNTEAFF.

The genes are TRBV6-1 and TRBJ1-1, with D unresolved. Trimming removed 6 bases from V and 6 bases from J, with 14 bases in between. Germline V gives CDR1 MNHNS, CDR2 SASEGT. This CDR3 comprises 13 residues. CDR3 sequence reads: CASREISPSEAFF. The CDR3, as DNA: TGTGCCAGCAGGGAGATCTCACCGTCTGAAGCTTTCTTT.

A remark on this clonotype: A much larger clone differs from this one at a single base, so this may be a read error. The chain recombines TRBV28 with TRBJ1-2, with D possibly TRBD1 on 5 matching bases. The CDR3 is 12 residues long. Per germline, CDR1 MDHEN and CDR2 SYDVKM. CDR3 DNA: TGTGCCAGCAAGTCAGGGATCTATGGCTTCACCTTC. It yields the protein CASKSGIYGFTF.

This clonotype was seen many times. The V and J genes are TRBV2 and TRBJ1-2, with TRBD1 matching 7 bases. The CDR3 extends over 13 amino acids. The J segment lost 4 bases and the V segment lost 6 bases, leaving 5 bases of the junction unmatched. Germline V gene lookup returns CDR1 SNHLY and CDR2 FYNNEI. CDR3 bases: TGTGCCAGCAGGCGGGACAGCGGCTATGGCTACACCTTC. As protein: CASRRDSGYGYTF.

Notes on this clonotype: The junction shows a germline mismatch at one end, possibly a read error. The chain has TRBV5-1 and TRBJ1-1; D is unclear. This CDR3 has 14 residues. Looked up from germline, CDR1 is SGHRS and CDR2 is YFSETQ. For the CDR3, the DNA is TGCGCCAACAGCTTGGATGGCAGTAACACTGAAGCTTTCTTT. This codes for CANSLDGSNTEAFF.

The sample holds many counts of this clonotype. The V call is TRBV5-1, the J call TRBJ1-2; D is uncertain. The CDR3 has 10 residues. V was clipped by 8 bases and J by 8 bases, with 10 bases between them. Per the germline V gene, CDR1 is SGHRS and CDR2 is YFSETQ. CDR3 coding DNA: TGCGCCAGAAAAGAGGAGGGCTACACCTTC. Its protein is CARKEEGYTF.

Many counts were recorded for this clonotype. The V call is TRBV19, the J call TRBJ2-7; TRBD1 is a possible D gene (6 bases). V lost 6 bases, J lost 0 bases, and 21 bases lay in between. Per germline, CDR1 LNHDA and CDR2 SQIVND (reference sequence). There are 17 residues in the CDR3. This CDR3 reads CASRRGTDTSSSYEQYF. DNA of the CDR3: TGTGCCAGTAGAAGGGGGACCGACACCTCGAGCTCCTACGAGCAGTACTTC.

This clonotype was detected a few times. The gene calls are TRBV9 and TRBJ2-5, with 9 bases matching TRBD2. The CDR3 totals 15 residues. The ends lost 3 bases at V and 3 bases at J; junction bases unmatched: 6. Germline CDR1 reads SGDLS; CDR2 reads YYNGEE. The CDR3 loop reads CASSDPLAGEETQYF. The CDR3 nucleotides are TGTGCCAGCAGCGACCCACTAGCGGGCGAAGAGACCCAGTACTTC.

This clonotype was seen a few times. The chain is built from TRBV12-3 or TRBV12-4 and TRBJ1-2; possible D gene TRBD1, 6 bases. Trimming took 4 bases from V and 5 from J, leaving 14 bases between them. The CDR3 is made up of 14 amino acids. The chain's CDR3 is CASSSGGQIYGYTF. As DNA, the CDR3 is TGTGCCAGCAGTTCGGGGGGGCAAATTTATGGCTACACCTTC.

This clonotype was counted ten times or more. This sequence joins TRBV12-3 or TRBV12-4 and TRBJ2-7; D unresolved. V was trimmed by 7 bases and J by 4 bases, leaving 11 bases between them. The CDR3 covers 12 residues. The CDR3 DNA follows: TGTGCCAGCACCCGGGTCTGGTACGAGCAGTACTTC. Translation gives CASTRVWYEQYF.

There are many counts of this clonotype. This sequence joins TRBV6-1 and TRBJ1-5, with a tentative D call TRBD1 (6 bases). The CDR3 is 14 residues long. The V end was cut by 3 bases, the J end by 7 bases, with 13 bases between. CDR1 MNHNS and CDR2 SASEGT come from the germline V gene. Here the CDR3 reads CASSERQGNQPQHF. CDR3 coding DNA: TGTGCCAGCAGTGAGCGGCAGGGGAACCAGCCCCAGCATTTT.

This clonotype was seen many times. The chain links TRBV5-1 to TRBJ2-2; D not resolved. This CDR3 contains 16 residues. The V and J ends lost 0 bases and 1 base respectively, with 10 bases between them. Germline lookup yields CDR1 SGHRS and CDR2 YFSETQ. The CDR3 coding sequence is TGCGCCAGCAGCTTGGGAGGACGCGGGAACACCGGGGAGCTGTTTTTT. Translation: CASSLGGRGNTGELFF.

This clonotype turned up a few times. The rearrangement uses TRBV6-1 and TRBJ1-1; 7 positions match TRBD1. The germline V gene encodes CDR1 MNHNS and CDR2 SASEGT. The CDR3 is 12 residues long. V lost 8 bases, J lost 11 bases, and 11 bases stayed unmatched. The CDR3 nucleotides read TGTGCCAGCCAGGGGGGTCGAGTTTGGGCTTTCTTT. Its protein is CASQGGRVWAFF.

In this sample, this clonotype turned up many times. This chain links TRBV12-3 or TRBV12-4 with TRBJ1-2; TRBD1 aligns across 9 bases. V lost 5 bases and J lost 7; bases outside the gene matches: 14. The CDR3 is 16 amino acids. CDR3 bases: TGTGCCAGCAGTGCATCCGGCACAGGGGGCGCGTCTGGCTACACCTTC. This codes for CASSASGTGGASGYTF.

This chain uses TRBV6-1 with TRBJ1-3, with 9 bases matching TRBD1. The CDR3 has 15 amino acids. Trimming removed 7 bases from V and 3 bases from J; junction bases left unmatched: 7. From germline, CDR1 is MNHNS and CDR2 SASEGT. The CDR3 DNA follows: TGTGCCAGCACCTCCGGGACAGGGTTTGGAAACACCATATATTTT. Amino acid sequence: CASTSGTGFGNTIYF.

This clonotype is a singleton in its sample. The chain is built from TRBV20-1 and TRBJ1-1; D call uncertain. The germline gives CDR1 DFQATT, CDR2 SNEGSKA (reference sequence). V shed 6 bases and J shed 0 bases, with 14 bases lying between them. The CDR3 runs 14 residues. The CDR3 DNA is TGCAGTGCAGCCGGACCAGAGATGAACACTGAAGCTTTCTTT. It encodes CSAAGPEMNTEAFF.

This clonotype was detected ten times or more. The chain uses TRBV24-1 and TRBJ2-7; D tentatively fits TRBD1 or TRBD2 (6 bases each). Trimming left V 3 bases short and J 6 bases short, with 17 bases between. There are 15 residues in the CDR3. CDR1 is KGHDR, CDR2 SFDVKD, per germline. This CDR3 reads CATSDRQGFGGEQYF. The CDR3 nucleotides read TGTGCCACCAGTGATCGTCAGGGGTTCGGGGGCGAGCAGTACTTC.

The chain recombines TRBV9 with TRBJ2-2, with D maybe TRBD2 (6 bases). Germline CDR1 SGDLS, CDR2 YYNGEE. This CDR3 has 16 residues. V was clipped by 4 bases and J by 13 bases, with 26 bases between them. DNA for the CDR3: TGTGCCAGCAGCACCGGGACGGCGAACACCGGGGGTGTGCTGTTTTTT. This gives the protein CASSTGTANTGGVLFF.

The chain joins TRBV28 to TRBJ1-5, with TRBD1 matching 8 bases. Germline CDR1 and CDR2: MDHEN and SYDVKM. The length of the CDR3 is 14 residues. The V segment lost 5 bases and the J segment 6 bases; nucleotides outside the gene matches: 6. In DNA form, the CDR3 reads TGTGCCAGCAGTAGCCCGGACAGGGTTCAGCCCCAGCATTTT. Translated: CASSSPDRVQPQHF. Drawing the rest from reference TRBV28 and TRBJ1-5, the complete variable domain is DVKVTQSSRYLVKRTGEKVFLECVQDMDHENMFWYRQDPGLGLRLIYFSYDVKMKEKGDIPEGYSVSREKKERFSLILESASTNQTSMYLCASSSPDRVQPQHFGDGTRLSIL.